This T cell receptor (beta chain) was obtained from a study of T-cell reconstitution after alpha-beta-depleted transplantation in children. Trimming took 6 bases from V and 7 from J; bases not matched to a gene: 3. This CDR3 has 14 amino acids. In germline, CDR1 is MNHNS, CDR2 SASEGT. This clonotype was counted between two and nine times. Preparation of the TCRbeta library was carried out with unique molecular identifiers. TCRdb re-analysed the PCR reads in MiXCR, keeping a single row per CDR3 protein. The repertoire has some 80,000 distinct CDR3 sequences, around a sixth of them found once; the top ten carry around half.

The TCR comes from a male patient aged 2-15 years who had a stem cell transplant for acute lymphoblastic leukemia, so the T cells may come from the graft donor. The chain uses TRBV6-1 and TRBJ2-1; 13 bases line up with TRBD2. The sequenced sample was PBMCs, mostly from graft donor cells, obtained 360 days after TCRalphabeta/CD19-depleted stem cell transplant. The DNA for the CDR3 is TGTGCCAGCAGATCACTAGCGGGAGGGAATGAGCAGTTCTTC. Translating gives CASRSLAGGNEQFF.